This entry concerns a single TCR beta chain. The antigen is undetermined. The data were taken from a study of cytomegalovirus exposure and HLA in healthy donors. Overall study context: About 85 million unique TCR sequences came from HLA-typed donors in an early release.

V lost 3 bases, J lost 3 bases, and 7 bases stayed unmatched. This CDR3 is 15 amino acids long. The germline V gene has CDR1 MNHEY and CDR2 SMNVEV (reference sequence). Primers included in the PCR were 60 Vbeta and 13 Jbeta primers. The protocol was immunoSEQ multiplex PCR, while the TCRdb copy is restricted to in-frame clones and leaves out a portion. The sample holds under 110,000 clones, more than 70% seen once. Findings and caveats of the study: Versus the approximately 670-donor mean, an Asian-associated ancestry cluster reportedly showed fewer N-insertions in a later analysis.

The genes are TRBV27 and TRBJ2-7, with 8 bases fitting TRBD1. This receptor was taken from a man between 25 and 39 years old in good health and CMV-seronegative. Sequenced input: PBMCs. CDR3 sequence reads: CASSFGQGSYYEQYF. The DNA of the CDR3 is TGTGCCAGCAGTTTCGGACAGGGAAGCTACTACGAGCAGTACTTC.